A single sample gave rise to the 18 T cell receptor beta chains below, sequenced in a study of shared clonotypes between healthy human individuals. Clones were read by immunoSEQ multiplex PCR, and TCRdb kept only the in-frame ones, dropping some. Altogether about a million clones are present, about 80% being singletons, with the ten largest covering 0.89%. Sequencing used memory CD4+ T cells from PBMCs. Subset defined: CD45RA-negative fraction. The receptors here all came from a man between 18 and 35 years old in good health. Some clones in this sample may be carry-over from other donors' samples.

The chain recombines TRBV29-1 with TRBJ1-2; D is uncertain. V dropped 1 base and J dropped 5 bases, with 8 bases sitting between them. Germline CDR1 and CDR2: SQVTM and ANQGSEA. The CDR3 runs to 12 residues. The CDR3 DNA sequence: TGCAGCGTTGAAGGGGAAGGGTATGGCTACACCTTC. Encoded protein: CSVEGEGYGYTF. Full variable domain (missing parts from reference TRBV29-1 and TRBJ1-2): SAVISQKPSRDICQRGTSLTIQCQVDSQVTMMFWYRQQPGQSLTLIATANQGSEATYESGFVIDKFPISRPNLTFSTLTVSNMSPEDSSIYLCSVEGEGYGYTFGSGTRLTVV.

CDR3 amino acids: CASSLLRLDRATTGGANVLTF. For the CDR3, the DNA is TGTGCCAGCTCACTGTTACGACTCGACAGAGCCACGACGGGTGGGGCCAACGTCCTGACTTTC. The chain employs TRBV18 and TRBJ2-6; D is perhaps TRBD1 (5 bases). Germline CDR1 and CDR2: KGHSH and LQKENI. V was cut by 4 bases and J by 3 bases, with 28 bases left in between. The CDR3 loop spans 21 amino acids.

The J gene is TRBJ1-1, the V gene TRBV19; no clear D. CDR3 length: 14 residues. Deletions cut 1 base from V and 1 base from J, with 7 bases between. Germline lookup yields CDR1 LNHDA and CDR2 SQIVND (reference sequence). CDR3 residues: CASSIGPSNTEAFF. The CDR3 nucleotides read TGTGCCAGTAGTATAGGTCCTTCGAACACTGAAGCTTTCTTT.

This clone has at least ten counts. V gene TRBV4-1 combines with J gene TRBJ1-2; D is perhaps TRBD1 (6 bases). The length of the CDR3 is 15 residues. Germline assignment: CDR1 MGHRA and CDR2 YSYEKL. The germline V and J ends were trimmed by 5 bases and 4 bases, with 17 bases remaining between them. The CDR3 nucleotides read TGCGCCAGCAGCGGTCGACAGGAATACTCCTATGGCTACACCTTC. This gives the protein CASSGRQEYSYGYTF.

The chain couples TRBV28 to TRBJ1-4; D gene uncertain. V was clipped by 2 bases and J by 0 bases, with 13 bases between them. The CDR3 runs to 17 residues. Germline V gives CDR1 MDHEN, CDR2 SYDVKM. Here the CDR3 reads CASSLPRTRATNEKLFF. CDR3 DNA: TGTGCCAGCAGTTTACCTCGAACCCGGGCAACTAATGAAAAACTGTTTTTT.

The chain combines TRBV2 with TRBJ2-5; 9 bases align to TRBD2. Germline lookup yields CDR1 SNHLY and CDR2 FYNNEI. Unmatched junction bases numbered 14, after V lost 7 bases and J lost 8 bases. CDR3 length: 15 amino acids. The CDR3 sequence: CASTTEGLADSTQYF. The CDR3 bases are TGTGCCAGCACCACCGAGGGACTAGCCGACTCCACCCAGTACTTC. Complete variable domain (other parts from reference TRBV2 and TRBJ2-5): EPEVTQTPSHQVTQMGQEVILRCVPISNHLYFYWYRQILGQKVEFLVSFYNNEISEKSEIFDDQFSVERPDGSNFTLKIRSTKLEDSAMYFCASTTEGLADSTQYFGPGTRLLVL.

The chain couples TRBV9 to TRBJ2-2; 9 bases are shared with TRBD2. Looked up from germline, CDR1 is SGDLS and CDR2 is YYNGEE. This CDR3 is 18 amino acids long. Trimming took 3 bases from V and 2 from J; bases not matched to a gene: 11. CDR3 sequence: CASSARPPSGINTGELFF. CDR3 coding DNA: TGTGCCAGCAGCGCCCGTCCCCCTAGCGGGATCAACACCGGGGAGCTGTTTTTT.

The CDR3 DNA reads as TGTGCCAGCAGCCTCAGCGGGAGCGAAACCTACGAGCAGTACTTC. Translated, it gives CASSLSGSETYEQYF. This sequence joins TRBV4-2 and TRBJ2-7; 8 nucleotides agree with TRBD2. The CDR3 is 15 residues long. Germline V gene data show CDR1 as LGHNA and CDR2 as YNFKEQ. Trimming took 4 bases from V and 2 from J; bases not matched to a gene: 7.

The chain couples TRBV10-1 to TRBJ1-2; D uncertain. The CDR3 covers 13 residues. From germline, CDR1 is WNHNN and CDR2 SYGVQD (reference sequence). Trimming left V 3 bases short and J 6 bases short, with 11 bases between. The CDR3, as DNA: TGCGCCAGCAGTGATACACGTTACGATGGCTACACCTTC. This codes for CASSDTRYDGYTF.

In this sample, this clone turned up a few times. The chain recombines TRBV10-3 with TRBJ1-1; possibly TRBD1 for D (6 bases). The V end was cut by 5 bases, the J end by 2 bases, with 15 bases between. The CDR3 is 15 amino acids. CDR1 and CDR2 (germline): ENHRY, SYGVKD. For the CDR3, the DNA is TGTGCCATCAGTCGGACAGAGGACGGTAACACTGAAGCTTTCTTT. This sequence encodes CAISRTEDGNTEAFF.

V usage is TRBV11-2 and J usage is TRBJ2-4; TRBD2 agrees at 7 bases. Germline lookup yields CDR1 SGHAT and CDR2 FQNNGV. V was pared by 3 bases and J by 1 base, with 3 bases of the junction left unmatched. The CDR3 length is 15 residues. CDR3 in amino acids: CASSFLGGAKNIQYF. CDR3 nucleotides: TGTGCCAGCAGCTTCCTCGGGGGGGCCAAAAACATTCAGTACTTC.

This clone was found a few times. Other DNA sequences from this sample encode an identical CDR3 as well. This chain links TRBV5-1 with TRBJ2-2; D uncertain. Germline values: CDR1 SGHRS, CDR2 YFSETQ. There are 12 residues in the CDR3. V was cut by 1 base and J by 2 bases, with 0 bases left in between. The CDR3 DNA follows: TGCGCCAGCAGCTTGAACACCGGGGAGCTGTTTTTT. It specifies CASSLNTGELFF.

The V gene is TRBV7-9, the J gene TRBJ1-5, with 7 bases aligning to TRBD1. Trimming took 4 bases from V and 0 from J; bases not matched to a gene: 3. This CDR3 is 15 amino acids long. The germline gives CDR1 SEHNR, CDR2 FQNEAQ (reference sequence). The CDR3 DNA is TGTGCCAGCAGCTCTGACAGGGATAGCAATCAGCCCCAGCATTTT. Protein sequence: CASSSDRDSNQPQHF.

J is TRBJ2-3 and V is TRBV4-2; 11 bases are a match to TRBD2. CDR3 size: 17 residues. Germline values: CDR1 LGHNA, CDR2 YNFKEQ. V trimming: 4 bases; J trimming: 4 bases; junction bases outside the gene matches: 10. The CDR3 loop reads CASSRASTSGMADTQYF. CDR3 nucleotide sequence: TGTGCCAGCAGCCGGGCTTCGACTAGCGGGATGGCAGATACGCAGTATTTT.

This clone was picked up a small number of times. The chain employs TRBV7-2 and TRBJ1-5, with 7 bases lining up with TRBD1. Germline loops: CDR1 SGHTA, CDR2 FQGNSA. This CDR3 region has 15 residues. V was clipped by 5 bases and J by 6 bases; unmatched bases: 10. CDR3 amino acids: CASSPYGTDGQPQHF. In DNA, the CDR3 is TGTGCCAGCAGCCCCTACGGGACAGATGGTCAGCCCCAGCATTTT.

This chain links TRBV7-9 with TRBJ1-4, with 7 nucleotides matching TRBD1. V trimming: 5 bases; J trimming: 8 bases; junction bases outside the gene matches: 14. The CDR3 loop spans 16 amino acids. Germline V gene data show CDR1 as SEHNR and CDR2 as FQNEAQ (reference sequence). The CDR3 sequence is CASSKSRGTALEKLFF. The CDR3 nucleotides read TGTGCCAGCAGCAAATCCCGAGGGACAGCCCTCGAAAAACTGTTTTTT. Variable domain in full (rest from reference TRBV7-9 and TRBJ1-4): DTGVSQNPRHKITKRGQNVTFRCDPISEHNRLYWYRQTLGQGPEFLTYFQNEAQLEKSRLLSDRFSAERPKGSFSTLEIQRTEQGDSAMYLCASSKSRGTALEKLFFGSGTQLSVL.

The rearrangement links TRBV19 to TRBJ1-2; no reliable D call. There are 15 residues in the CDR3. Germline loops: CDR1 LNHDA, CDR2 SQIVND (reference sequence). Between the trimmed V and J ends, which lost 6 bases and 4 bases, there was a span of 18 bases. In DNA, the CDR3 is TGTGCCAGTAGACAGTATGTACCGGGCCCCTATGGCTACACCTTC. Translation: CASRQYVPGPYGYTF.

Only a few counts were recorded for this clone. The CDR3 spells CASSAGAGSYEQYF. CDR3 sequence (DNA): TGCGCCAGCAGCGCGGGTGCGGGTTCCTACGAGCAGTACTTC. The rearrangement links TRBV5-1 to TRBJ2-7; the D gene is possibly TRBD2 (5 bases). CDR1 SGHRS and CDR2 YFSETQ come from the germline V gene. Deletions cut 4 bases from V and 1 base from J, with 12 bases between. The CDR3 length is 14 residues.